Sequencing of this T cell receptor (beta chain) was carried out in a study of cytomegalovirus exposure and HLA in healthy donors. As for the study in general: Assignment to the Caucasian-associated ancestry cluster applied to around 80% of the approximately 400 genotyped donors.

General study findings and limits: The study flagged about 150 TCR beta chains as cytomegalovirus-associated. Some highly shared sequence variants likely arose as a pipeline artifact.

PCR amplification relied on 60 Vbeta primers (plus 13 Jbeta primers). Here immunoSEQ multiplex PCR was the method, and the copy in TCRdb shows in-frame clones only, minus some. The table has around 280,000 clones, 70% to 90% seen once. The table lists this clone with a few counts. Its specificity is unknown. The CDR3 covers 16 residues. Trimming at V came to 0 bases and at J to 6 bases, leaving 9 bases not matched to a gene. Germline CDR1 is SGHDN and CDR2 is FVKESK. This clonotype originated in a young woman in good health and CMV-seronegative. What was sequenced was PBMCs. The chain recombines TRBV14 with TRBJ2-3; 7 positions agree with TRBD1. The CDR3 coding sequence is TGTGCCAGCAGCCAAGATTGGACAGGTCCTTCCGATACGCAGTATTTT. Protein product: CASSQDWTGPSDTQYF.